This T cell receptor (beta chain) derives from a study of immune characterization of retroperitoneal liposarcoma (dated by TCRdb to between 2019 and 2020). A few counts support this clonotype. No antigen is known for it. No base quality values were provided; no much bigger clone lies one nucleotide off. The CDR3, from cysteine to phenylalanine, totals 11 residues. CDR3 DNA only is kept here, 33 bases in frame from base 1. V is clipped by 8 bases and J by 3 bases, and the sequence between their germline boundaries is 6 bases long. CDR1 and CDR2 are drawn from the germline V gene: SGHTA, FQGNSA. Library construction relied on PCR. The instrument given in TCRdb is NextSeq 500. TCRdb ran its own pipeline on the public reads, namely fastp trimming at Q25 and MiXCR clone calling, and kept in-frame beta chains. Every CDR3 protein is listed once, alongside the most common genes and DNA of its rows. Recorded for this sample are roughly 10,000 distinct CDR3 sequences; 25% to 35% of them occurred a single time. The top ten hold around 8% of the sample.

The sample taken for sequencing was tumor tissue. This sequence originates from a male donor with retroperitoneal liposarcoma. The receptor chain draws on TRBV7-2 and TRBJ2-3; the D gene assignment is ambiguous. Read as DNA, the sequence is TGTGCCAGCGAAGTTACAGATACGCAGTATTTT. Its coded protein is CASEVTDTQYF. Beyond the CDR3, the reference TRBV7-2 and TRBJ2-3 genes provide the residues; the full variable domain reads: GAGVSQSPSNKVTEKGKDVELRCDPISGHTALYWYRQSLGQGLEFLIYFQGNSAPDKSGLPSDRFSAERTGGSVSTLTIQRTQQEDSAVYLCASEVTDTQYFGPGTRLTVL.